The source of this TCR beta chain is a study of Graves' ophthalmopathy and Graves' hyperthyroidism. Study-wide results and limits: Blood contained most expanded thyroid clonotypes exceeding 0.001 frequency.

A note on this clonotype: Its antigen is unknown. A much larger clone differs from this one at a single base, so this may be a read error.

CDR3 regions of TCR beta were amplified from RNA transcripts. In the first round, RT-PCR was carried out with HTBI primers, and a multiplex PCR formed the second round. TCRdb reanalysed the multiplex PCR reads using MiXCR and keeps one entry per CDR3 protein. This sample has approximately 1.2 million distinct CDR3 sequences, with less than 45% found just once. Excluded were patients with other autoimmune diseases, uncontrolled infections, pregnancy or lactation. The ends lost 8 bases at V and 0 bases at J; junction bases unmatched: 0. Germline V gene sequence: CDR1 SGHTA, CDR2 FQGNSA. This CDR3 contains 13 residues.

The origin of this receptor is an adult man with Graves' hyperthyroidism. The sequenced sample consisted of peripheral blood or thyroid tissue (not recorded which). The rearrangement joins TRBV7-2 to TRBJ1-3, with 8 bases that match TRBD1. The CDR3 DNA follows: TGTGCCAGCGGGACAGGCTCTGGAAACACCATATATTTT. Protein: CASGTGSGNTIYF.